Listed here are 5 T cell receptor beta chains from one sample, sequenced in a study of T cells in Graves' hyperthyroidism and ophthalmopathy (dated by TCRdb to about 2019). The method behind the library was multiplex PCR. Sequencing was carried out with an Illumina HiSeq 2000. Amplification of TCR beta CDR3 regions was carried out from RNA transcripts. For the first round of RT-PCR on the TCR CDR3, the HTBI primer set was used together with the Qiagen OneStep RT-PCR kit. The public reads were run again by TCRdb, first through fastp at Q25 and then through MiXCR, and only productive beta chains were kept. Records with the same CDR3 protein are collapsed into one entry carrying the most frequent genes and DNA. The sample table shows approximately 380,000 distinct CDR3 sequences, and about a fifth are seen once. The ten largest account for about 38% of the sample. The sequencing input was blood. The receptors were gathered from a man aged 18-30 years with Graves' ophthalmopathy.

Ten or more counts support this clonotype. The chain is built from TRBV20-1 and TRBJ2-1; 8 bases are a match to TRBD2. This CDR3 has 14 amino acids. V was clipped by 4 bases and J by 0 bases; unmatched bases: 2. From germline, CDR1 is DFQATT and CDR2 SNEGSKA (reference sequence). CDR3 nucleotide sequence: TGCAGTGCTAAGCGGGGGAGCTCCTACAATGAGCAGTTCTTC. Its protein product is CSAKRGSSYNEQFF.

The chain carries TRBV29-1 and TRBJ1-4; a weak D match, TRBD1 (5 bases). The CDR3 loop spans 15 amino acids. The V end was cut by 3 bases, the J end by 2 bases, with 13 bases between. CDR1 and CDR2 from the germline V gene are SQVTM and ANQGSEA. The CDR3 here is CSVEAPGTTNEKLFF. The CDR3 region has the DNA TGCAGCGTTGAGGCTCCGGGGACGACTAATGAAAAACTGTTTTTT.

This clonotype has a handful of counts. The chain is built from TRBV4-1 and TRBJ2-7; D remains ambiguous. Germline lookup yields CDR1 MGHRA and CDR2 YSYEKL. The CDR3 runs to 15 residues. The ends were cut back, 4 bases at V and 3 bases at J, with 16 bases in the middle. CDR3 nucleotide sequence: TGCGCCAGCAGCCCGTACTACTCCGACCGCTACGAGCAGTACTTC. Translated: CASSPYYSDRYEQYF.

This clonotype was recorded a few times. The J gene is TRBJ2-2, the V gene TRBV24-1, with unresolved D. V was pared by 9 bases and J by 4 bases, with 5 bases between. The CDR3 loop spans 11 amino acids. The germline CDR1 and CDR2 sequences are KGHDR and SFDVKD. The CDR3 loop reads CATSSTGELFF. The CDR3 nucleotides are TGTGCCACCTCCTCCACCGGGGAGCTGTTTTTT.

This clonotype was found many times. The chain joins TRBV6-1 to TRBJ2-7, with D possibly matching TRBD1 (6 bases). V was clipped by 2 bases and J by 1 base, with 9 bases between them. Germline V gene lookup returns CDR1 MNHNS and CDR2 SASEGT. The CDR3 runs 14 residues. CDR3 region: CASSELRGSYEQYF. CDR3 DNA: TGTGCCAGCAGTGAATTAAGGGGGTCCTACGAGCAGTACTTC.